The present entry profiles one T cell receptor beta chain with its context. From germline, CDR1 is SQVTM and CDR2 ANQGSEA. The CDR3 is made up of 15 amino acids. The source of the sample is a study of CD8+CD57+ T cells in acquired aplastic anemia. Study context: The study obtained an average of about 3.4 ug of DNA from sorted CD4+ and CD8+ cells.

Genomic DNA templated the TCR beta VDJ and CDR3 profiling. TCRdb re-derived calls from the reads in MiXCR, one entry per CDR3 protein. The sample has hundreds of thousands of distinct CDR3 sequences; 65% to 80% are singletons. V usage is TRBV29-1 and J usage is TRBJ2-3; 7 bases fit TRBD2. The clonotype was recovered from a human donor in good health, serving as a control. The sample comprised sorted CD4+, CD8+, or CD8+CD57+ T cells (not recorded which) from PBMCs. The CDR3 is CTIGERGDFTDTQYF. Written as DNA, the CDR3 is TGCACCATCGGAGAGCGGGGAGACTTCACAGATACGCAGTATTTT.